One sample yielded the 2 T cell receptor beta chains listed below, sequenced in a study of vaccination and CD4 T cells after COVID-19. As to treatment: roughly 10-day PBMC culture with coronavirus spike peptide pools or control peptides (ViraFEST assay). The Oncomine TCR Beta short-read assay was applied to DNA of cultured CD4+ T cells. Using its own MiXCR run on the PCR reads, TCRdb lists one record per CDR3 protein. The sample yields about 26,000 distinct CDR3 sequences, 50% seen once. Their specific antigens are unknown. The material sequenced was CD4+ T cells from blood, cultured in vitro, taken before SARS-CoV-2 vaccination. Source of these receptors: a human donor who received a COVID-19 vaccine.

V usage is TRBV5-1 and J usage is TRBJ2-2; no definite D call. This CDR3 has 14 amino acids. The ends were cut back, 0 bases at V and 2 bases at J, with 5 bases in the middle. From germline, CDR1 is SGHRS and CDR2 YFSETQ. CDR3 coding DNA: TGCGCCAGCAGCTTGGGTGAAAACACCGGGGAGCTGTTTTTT. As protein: CASSLGENTGELFF.

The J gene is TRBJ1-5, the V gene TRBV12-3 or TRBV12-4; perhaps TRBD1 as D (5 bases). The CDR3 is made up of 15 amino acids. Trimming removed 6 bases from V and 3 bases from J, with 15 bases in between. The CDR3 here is CASSFAGGANQPQHF. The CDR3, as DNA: TGTGCCAGCAGCTTCGCCGGAGGGGCCAATCAGCCCCAGCATTTT.